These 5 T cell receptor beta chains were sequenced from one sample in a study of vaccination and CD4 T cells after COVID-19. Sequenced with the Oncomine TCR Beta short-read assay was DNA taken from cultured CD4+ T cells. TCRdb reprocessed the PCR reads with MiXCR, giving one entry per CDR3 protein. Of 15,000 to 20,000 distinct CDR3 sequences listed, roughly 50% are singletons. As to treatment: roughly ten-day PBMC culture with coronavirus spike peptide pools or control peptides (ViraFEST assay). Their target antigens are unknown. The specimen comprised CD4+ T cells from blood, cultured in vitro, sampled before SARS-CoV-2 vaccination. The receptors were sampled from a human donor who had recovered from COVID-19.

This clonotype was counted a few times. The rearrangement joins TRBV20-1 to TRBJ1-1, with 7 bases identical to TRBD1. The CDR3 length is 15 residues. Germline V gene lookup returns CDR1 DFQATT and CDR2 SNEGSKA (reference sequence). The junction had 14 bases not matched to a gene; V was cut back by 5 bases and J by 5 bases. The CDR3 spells CSAPKPGQPGTEAFF. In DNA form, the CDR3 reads TGCAGTGCTCCTAAACCGGGACAGCCGGGGACTGAAGCTTTCTTT.

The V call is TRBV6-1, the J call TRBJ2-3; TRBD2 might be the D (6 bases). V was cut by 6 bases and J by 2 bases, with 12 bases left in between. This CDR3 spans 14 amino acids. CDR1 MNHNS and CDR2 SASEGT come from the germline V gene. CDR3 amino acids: CASRRASATDTQYF. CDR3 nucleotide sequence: TGTGCCAGCAGAAGGGCTAGCGCCACAGATACGCAGTATTTT.

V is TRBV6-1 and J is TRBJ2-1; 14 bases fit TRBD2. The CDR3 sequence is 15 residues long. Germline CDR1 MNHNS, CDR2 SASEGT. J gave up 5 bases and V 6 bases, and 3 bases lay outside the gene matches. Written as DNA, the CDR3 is TGTGCCAGCAGGGGGACTAGCGGGAGTCACAATGAGCAGTTCTTC. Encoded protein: CASRGTSGSHNEQFF.

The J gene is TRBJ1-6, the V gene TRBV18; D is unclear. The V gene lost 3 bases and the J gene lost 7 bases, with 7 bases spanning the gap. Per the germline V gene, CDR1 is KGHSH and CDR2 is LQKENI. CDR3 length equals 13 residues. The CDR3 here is CASSPHENSPLHF. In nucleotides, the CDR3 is TGTGCCAGCTCACCGCACGAAAATTCACCCCTCCACTTT.

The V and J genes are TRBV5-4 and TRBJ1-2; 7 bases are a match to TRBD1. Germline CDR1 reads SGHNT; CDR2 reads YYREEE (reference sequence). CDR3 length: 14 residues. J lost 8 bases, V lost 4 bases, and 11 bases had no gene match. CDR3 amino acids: CASSTQTGKNGYTF. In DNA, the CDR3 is TGTGCCAGCAGCACTCAGACAGGGAAGAACGGCTACACCTTC.